The 8 T cell receptor beta chains below were found in one sample sequenced in a study of blood T cell repertoires in COVID-19 (dated by TCRdb to the early 2020s). Library method: the immunoSEQ multiplex PCR assay. The table was pulled from immuneACCESS by TCRdb, which kept in-frame rearrangements only. Such tables lose some clones; where checked, under half of the loss comes from unresolved V genes, and the rest has no known cause. Here the sample has 200,000 to 250,000 clones; 70% to 90% occur a single time. The ten largest account for more than 2% of the sample. Sequenced input: peripheral blood. These receptors were collected from a woman between 65 and 79 years old with COVID-19, enrolled during active disease.

The chain couples TRBV24-1 to TRBJ1-5; 8 bases align to TRBD1. Germline loops: CDR1 KGHDR, CDR2 SFDVKD. CDR3 length: 19 amino acids. The V gene end was trimmed by 5 bases and the J gene end by 3 bases; junction bases not matched to a gene: 17. CDR3 coding DNA: TGTGCCACCAGTGCCGCTTTGGGTACCGGGACAGGTGCCAATCAGCCCCAGCATTTT. This codes for CATSAALGTGTGANQPQHF.

This clone was counted only a few times. V and J are TRBV11-2 and TRBJ2-1; 8 bases line up with TRBD1. J gave up 4 bases and V 3 bases, and 5 bases lay outside the gene matches. Germline CDR1 is SGHAT and CDR2 is FQNNGV. This CDR3 has 15 amino acids. The CDR3 DNA is TGTGCCAGCAGCTTGTTGGACAGGGAGTACAATGAGCAGTTCTTC. Translated: CASSLLDREYNEQFF.

The chain has TRBV3-1 (or the pseudogene TRBV3-2) and TRBJ1-1; tentatively, D is TRBD1 (5 bases). Looked up from germline, CDR1 is LGHDT and CDR2 is YNNKEL (reference sequence). The CDR3 runs 13 residues. V was trimmed by 4 bases and J by 5 bases, leaving 11 bases between them. CDR3 residues: CASSLWGGTEAFF. CDR3 DNA sequence: TGTGCCAGCAGCCTATGGGGGGGGACTGAAGCTTTCTTT.

This chain joins TRBV18 and TRBJ2-7; 9 nucleotides agree with TRBD1. J lost 2 bases, V lost 3 bases, and 5 bases had no gene match. This CDR3 region has 15 residues. Germline V gene sequence: CDR1 KGHSH, CDR2 LQKENI. CDR3 residues: CASSPYGQGTYEQYF. DNA of the CDR3: TGTGCCAGCTCACCCTACGGACAGGGGACCTACGAGCAGTACTTC.

V and J are TRBV19 and TRBJ2-7, with 9 bases aligning to TRBD1. Germline V gene lookup returns CDR1 LNHDA and CDR2 SQIVND (reference sequence). The V segment lost 3 bases and the J segment 3 bases; nucleotides outside the gene matches: 6. The length of the CDR3 is 15 residues. CDR3 coding DNA: TGTGCCAGTAGTATCCCAGGACAGGGGAACTACGAGCAGTACTTC. Translating gives CASSIPGQGNYEQYF.

The chain combines TRBV9 with TRBJ1-1; 9 bases agree with TRBD1. The germline gives CDR1 SGDLS, CDR2 YYNGEE. The CDR3 length is 16 residues. V shed 4 bases and J 4 bases; nucleotides not matched to a gene: 11. The CDR3 DNA reads as TGTGCCAGCAGCCCCCGAGGGACAGGGCAGAGCACTGAAGCTTTCTTT. Its protein is CASSPRGTGQSTEAFF.

The rearrangement links TRBV11-3 to TRBJ1-2; 7 nucleotides align to TRBD1. The CDR3 sequence is 13 residues long. From germline, CDR1 is SGHNT and CDR2 YENEEA. The V gene end was trimmed by 4 bases and the J gene end by 8 bases; junction bases not matched to a gene: 7. The CDR3 coding sequence is TGTGCCAGCAGCTATCGCAGGGGACAGGGCTACACCTTC. Translating it yields CASSYRRGQGYTF. Full variable domain (missing parts from reference TRBV11-3 and TRBJ1-2): EAGVVQSPRYKIIEKKQPVAFWCNPISGHNTLYWYLQNLGQGPELLIRYENEEAVDDSQLPKDRFSAERLKGVDSTLKIQPAELGDSAVYLCASSYRRGQGYTFGSGTRLTVV.

The genes are TRBV29-1 and TRBJ1-5, with TRBD1 matching 7 bases. Germline loops: CDR1 SQVTM, CDR2 ANQGSEA. V shed 6 bases and J 5 bases; nucleotides not matched to a gene: 7. The length of the CDR3 is 13 residues. CDR3 amino acids: CSVPNRGHQPQHF. CDR3 coding DNA: TGCAGCGTCCCCAACAGGGGTCATCAGCCCCAGCATTTT. The full variable domain, in which reference TRBV29-1 and TRBJ1-5 provide the parts outside the CDR3, is SAVISQKPSRDICQRGTSLTIQCQVDSQVTMMFWYRQQPGQSLTLIATANQGSEATYESGFVIDKFPISRPNLTFSTLTVSNMSPEDSSIYLCSVPNRGHQPQHFGDGTRLSIL.